This entry is about one T cell receptor beta chain. It may be a read error: a sequence one base away is much more abundant. Reasons for excluding patients were uncontrolled infection, other autoimmune disease, pregnancy or lactation. Regions amplified from RNA transcripts were the TCR beta CDR3 regions. The HTBI primer set drove a first-round RT-PCR of the TCR CDR3. MiXCR, applied by TCRdb to the multiplex PCR reads, yields one record per CDR3 protein. The data show around 360,000 distinct CDR3 sequences, roughly 15% seen once. The germline CDR1 and CDR2 sequences are DFQATT and SNEGSKA (reference sequence). The CDR3 spans 18 residues. V gave up 6 bases and J gave up 0 bases; unmatched junction bases: 17. These data originate in a study of T cells in Graves' hyperthyroidism and ophthalmopathy. Study-level information: Before treatment of any kind, peripheral blood was taken at initial diagnosis.

This rearrangement joins TRBV20-1 to TRBJ2-7, with 10 bases aligning to TRBD2. The origin of this receptor is an older woman with Graves' ophthalmopathy. The sequenced material came from blood. Here the CDR3 DNA reads TGCAGTGCCCTCCCCCGTTATAGCGGGAGGTCCCCCTCCTACGAGCAGTACTTC. It codes for CSALPRYSGRSPSYEQYF.